This TCR beta chain was captured in a study of blood T cell repertoires in COVID-19. As originally analysed: Estimation of nucleated cell counts was performed using reference gene primer amplification. Data came from immunoSEQ multiplex PCR; TCRdb stores just in-frame clones and leaves some out. That table supplies the V and J calls and clone size; D and trimming were determined from the DNA. Altogether roughly 200,000 clones are present, around 85% being singletons, with the ten largest covering about 20%. Seattle researchers signed up patients amid active infection and tracked them longitudinally. This clonotype was obtained from a person in their 70s with COVID-19, enrolled during active disease. The material sequenced was peripheral blood.

The CDR3: CASSFYQSGNEQFF. CDR3 coding DNA: TGTGCCAGCAGTTTCTATCAAAGCGGCAATGAGCAGTTCTTC. The chain is built from TRBV6-5 and TRBJ2-1, with D perhaps matching TRBD2 (5 bases). Germline V gene sequence: CDR1 MNHEY, CDR2 SVGAGI. The CDR3 totals 14 residues. Between the trimmed V and J ends, which lost 4 bases and 6 bases, there was a span of 13 bases.